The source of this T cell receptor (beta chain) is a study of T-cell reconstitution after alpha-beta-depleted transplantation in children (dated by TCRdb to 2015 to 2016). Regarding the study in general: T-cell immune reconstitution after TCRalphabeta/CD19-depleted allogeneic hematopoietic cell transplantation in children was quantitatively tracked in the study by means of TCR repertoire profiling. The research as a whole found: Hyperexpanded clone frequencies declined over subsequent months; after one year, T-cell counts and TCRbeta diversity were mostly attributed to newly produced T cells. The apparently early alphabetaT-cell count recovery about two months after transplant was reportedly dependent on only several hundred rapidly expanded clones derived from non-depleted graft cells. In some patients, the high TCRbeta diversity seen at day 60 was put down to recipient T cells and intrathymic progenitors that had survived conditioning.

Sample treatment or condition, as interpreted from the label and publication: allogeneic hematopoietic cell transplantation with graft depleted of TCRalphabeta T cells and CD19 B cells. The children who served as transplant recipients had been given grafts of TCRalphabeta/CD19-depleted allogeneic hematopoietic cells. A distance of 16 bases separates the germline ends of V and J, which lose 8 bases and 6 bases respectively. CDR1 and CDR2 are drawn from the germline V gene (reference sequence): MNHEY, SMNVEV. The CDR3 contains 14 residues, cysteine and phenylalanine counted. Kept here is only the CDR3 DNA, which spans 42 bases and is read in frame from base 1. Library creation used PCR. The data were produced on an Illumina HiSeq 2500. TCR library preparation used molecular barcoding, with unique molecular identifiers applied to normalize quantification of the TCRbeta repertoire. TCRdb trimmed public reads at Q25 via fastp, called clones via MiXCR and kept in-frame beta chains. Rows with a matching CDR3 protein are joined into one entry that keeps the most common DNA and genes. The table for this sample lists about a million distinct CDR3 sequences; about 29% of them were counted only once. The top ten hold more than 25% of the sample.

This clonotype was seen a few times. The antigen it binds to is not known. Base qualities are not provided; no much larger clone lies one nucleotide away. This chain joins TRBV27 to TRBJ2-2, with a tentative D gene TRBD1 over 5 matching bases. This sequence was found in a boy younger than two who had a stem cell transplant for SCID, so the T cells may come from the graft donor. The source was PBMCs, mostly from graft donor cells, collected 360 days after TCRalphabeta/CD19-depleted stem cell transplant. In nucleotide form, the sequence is TGTGCCAGCCATAGCTCAGGGAAGTCCGGGGAGCTGTTTTTT. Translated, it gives CASHSSGKSGELFF.